The 2 T cell receptor beta chains presented below share a single source sample, sequenced in a study of blood T cell repertoires in COVID-19. The method was immunoSEQ multiplex PCR; TCRdb's version includes in-frame clones alone and lacks a portion of them. The data show about 180,000 clones, with roughly 84% seen just once and 18% held by the top ten. The specimen was peripheral blood. The receptors stem from a person aged 70 to 79 with COVID-19, enrolled during active disease.

This chain joins TRBV28 and TRBJ1-4; possibly TRBD1 for D (5 bases). The CDR3 sequence is 14 residues long. Germline V lookup: CDR1 MDHEN, CDR2 SYDVKM. Trimming removed 4 bases at V and 8 bases at J, with 14 bases between. The CDR3 sequence: CASSYGGSWEKLFF. CDR3 DNA: TGTGCCAGCAGTTACGGGGGTTCTTGGGAAAAACTGTTTTTT.

The V gene is TRBV7-2, the J gene TRBJ2-2; D unresolved. The germline V gene encodes CDR1 SGHTA and CDR2 FQGNSA. This CDR3 is 15 amino acids long. V lost 1 base and J 7 bases, leaving 13 bases between the germline ends. DNA for the CDR3: TGTGCCAGCAGCTTAGGTGTCTTTCTAAGCGGGGAGCTGTTTTTT. Its protein is CASSLGVFLSGELFF. Supplemented by reference TRBV7-2 and TRBJ2-2, the full variable domain reads GAGVSQSPSNKVTEKGKDVELRCDPISGHTALYWYRQSLGQGLEFLIYFQGNSAPDKSGLPSDRFSAERTGGSVSTLTIQRTQQEDSAVYLCASSLGVFLSGELFFGEGSRLTVL.